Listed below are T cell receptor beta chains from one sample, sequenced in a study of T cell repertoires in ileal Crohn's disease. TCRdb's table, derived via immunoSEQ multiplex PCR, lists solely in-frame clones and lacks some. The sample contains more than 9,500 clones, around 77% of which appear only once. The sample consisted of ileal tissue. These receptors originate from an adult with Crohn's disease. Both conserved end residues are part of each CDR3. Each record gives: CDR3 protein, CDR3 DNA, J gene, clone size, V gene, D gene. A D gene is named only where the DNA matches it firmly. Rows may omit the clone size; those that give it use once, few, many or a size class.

CASSSDSSQETQYF TGTGCCAGTAGTAGCGACAGCTCCCAAGAGACCCAGTACTTC TRBJ2-5 . TRBV19 .
CASSLSVSPEAFF TGTGCCAGCAGCTTATCAGTTTCACCTGAAGCTTTCTTT TRBJ1-1 medium-sized TRBV7-9 .
CASSPGAGTLLGNTIYF TGTGCCAGCAGCCCTGGGGCAGGGACACTCCTTGGAAACACCATATATTTT TRBJ1-3 few TRBV7-6 .
CASLYNEQFF TGTGCCAGCCTATACAATGAGCAGTTCTTC TRBJ2-1 few TRBV6-1 .
CASSDGDTQYF TGTGCCAGCAGTGACGGGGATACGCAGTATTTT TRBJ2-3 . TRBV2 .
CASSLTGQGASDTQYF TGTGCCAGCAGCTTGACTGGGCAGGGGGCATCAGATACGCAGTATTTT TRBJ2-3 once TRBV5-6 TRBD1
CASSLAGVGANVLTF TGCGCCAGCAGCTTGGCGGGGGTTGGGGCCAACGTCCTGACTTTC TRBJ2-6 . TRBV5-1 .
CASSGTGTGSEAFF TGTGCCAGCAGCGGAACGGGGACAGGGTCTGAAGCTTTCTTT TRBJ1-1 . TRBV9 TRBD1
CASSEAIPGQRAFF TGTGCCAGCAGTGAAGCGATTCCGGGACAACGGGCTTTCTTT TRBJ1-1 . TRBV6-1 .
CASSPRSAGTEAFF TGCGCCAGCAGCCCTCGGAGTGCGGGCACTGAAGCTTTCTTT TRBJ1-1 . TRBV5-1 .
CASSLDAGINYGYTF TGTGCCAGCAGCTTAGACGCAGGGATCAACTATGGCTACACCTTC TRBJ1-2 . TRBV7-2 .
CASSQRQFYNEQFF TGTGCCAGCAGCCAGAGACAGTTCTACAATGAGCAGTTCTTC TRBJ2-1 . TRBV14 .
CASSTDRESYEQYF TGTGCCAGCAGTACGGACAGGGAATCGTACGAGCAGTACTTC TRBJ2-7 . TRBV25-1 TRBD1
CAWTPLDRGMNTEAFF TGTGCCTGGACCCCACTGGACAGGGGAATGAACACTGAAGCTTTCTTT TRBJ1-1 . TRBV30 TRBD1
CATSRLPSGANVLTF TGTGCCACCAGCAGACTCCCTTCTGGGGCCAACGTCCTGACTTTC TRBJ2-6 . TRBV15 .
CASSQDLAGGNTGELFF TGCGCCAGCAGCCAAGATCTGGCAGGGGGCAACACCGGGGAGCTGTTTTTT TRBJ2-2 once TRBV4-1 TRBD1
CASSPGGDWGYEQYF TGTGCCAGCAGCCCCGGGGGGGACTGGGGTTACGAGCAGTACTTC TRBJ2-7 once TRBV11-3 TRBD2
CASSSGPGQGATNEKLFF TGCGCCAGCAGCTCCGGACCGGGACAGGGTGCAACTAATGAAAAACTGTTTTTT TRBJ1-4 . TRBV5-1 TRBD1
CASSYRGSSYNSPLHF TGTGCCAGCAGTTACAGAGGAAGCTCCTATAATTCACCCCTCCACTTT TRBJ1-6 . TRBV6-8 .
CASSDDSPYEQYF TGTGCCAGCAGTGACGACAGCCCCTACGAGCAGTACTTC TRBJ2-7 . TRBV6-1 .
CASSLNSGVPRETQYF TGTGCTAGCAGCTTAAATTCGGGGGTCCCCCGGGAGACCCAGTACTTC TRBJ2-5 . TRBV7-7 .
CSGSGRFDEQYF TGCAGCGGAAGCGGGAGGTTCGACGAGCAGTACTTC TRBJ2-7 . TRBV29-1 TRBD2
CASSLDPDSLRNTEAFF TGTGCCAGCAGCTTGGACCCGGACAGCCTACGTAACACTGAAGCTTTCTTT TRBJ1-1 . TRBV5-6 .
CASKIQRGSYTQYF TGTGCCAGTAAAATCCAGCGGGGGAGCTATACGCAGTATTTT TRBJ2-3 . TRBV19 TRBD2
CASSVLGGGEGELFF TGTGCCAGCAGTGTCTTGGGGGGAGGGGAAGGGGAGCTGTTTTTT TRBJ2-2 medium-sized TRBV6-1 TRBD2
CASSRSTGTVDGYTF TGTGCCAGCAGCAGATCAACCGGGACAGTCGATGGCTACACCTTC TRBJ1-2 . TRBV21-1 .
CASSKGANEKLFF TGTGCCAGCTCCAAGGGGGCAAACGAAAAACTGTTTTTT TRBJ1-4 . TRBV18 TRBD1
CASSFRGTYEQYF TGTGCCAGCAGCTTCAGGGGTACCTACGAGCAGTACTTC TRBJ2-7 . TRBV11-1 .